This T cell receptor beta chain is drawn from a study of shared clonotypes between healthy human individuals. Concerning this clone: No antigen is known for it.

CD45RO negativity and positive selection for CCR7 defined naive CD8 cells, a population that excluded terminally differentiated effector memory CD45RA+ cells. The table came from immunoSEQ multiplex PCR; TCRdb's copy has only in-frame clones and leaves some out. The table shows some 2,100,000 clones, with approximately 94% occurring only once. Germline V gene lookup returns CDR1 SNHLY and CDR2 FYNNEI. The CDR3 consists of 14 residues. V dropped 3 bases and J dropped 8 bases, with 16 bases sitting between them. Study observations and caveats: In this cohort, only blood was sampled, and tissue repertoires likely differ.

This TCR was sampled from a man aged 18 to 29 in good health. Some clones in this sample may be carry-over from other donors' samples. Sequencing used naive CD8+ T cells from PBMCs. The rearrangement uses TRBV2 and TRBJ2-5; TRBD1 or TRBD2 may be the D gene (5 bases each). The CDR3 sequence: CASSDGSSGRTQYF. The CDR3 nucleotides read TGTGCCAGCAGTGATGGGTCTTCGGGACGAACCCAGTACTTC.